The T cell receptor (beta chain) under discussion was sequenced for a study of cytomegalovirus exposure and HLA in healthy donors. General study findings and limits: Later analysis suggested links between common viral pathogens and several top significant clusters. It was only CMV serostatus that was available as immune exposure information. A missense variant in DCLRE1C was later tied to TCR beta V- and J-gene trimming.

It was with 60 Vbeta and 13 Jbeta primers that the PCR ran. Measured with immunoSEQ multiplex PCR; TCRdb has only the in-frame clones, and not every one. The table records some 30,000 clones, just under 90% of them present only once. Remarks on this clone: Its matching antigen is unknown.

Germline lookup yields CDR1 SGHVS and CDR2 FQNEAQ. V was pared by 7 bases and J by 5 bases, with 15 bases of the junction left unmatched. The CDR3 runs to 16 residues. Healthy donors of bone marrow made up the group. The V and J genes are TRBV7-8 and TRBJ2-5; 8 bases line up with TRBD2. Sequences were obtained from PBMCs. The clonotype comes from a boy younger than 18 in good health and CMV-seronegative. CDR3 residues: CASTQWAPAGVETQYF. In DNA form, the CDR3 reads TGTGCCAGCACCCAGTGGGCCCCAGCGGGGGTGGAGACCCAGTACTTC.